This is a list of T cell receptor beta chains from one sample in a study of T cell responses to AZD1222 COVID-19 vaccine. Profiling relied on immunoSEQ multiplex PCR, and the TCRdb table lists in-frame clones only, not all of them. Among 85,000 to 95,000 clones listed, around 89% were seen once. The starting material was peripheral blood, obtained on day 0 of AZD1222 vaccination. The receptors here all came from an adult in good health. Both conserved end residues are part of each CDR3. The D gene is left open where the match is weak. Clone size is shown for a subset of rows, as once, few, many or a class of expanded clone.

abundance	v_gene	j_gene	d_gene	CDR3aa	CDR3nt
NA	TRBV5-1	TRBJ2-7	TRBD2	CASSLFSGPYEQYF	TGCGCCAGCAGCTTGTTTAGCGGGCCCTACGAGCAGTACTTC
few	TRBV19	TRBJ2-1	NA	CASSISRAVANEQFF	TGTGCCAGTAGTATAAGTAGGGCAGTGGCCAATGAGCAGTTCTTC
NA	TRBV9	TRBJ1-2	NA	CASSNGTVFGYTF	TGTGCCAGCAGCAATGGGACGGTCTTCGGCTACACCTTC
NA	TRBV5-4	TRBJ1-5	NA	CASSFEGNQPQHF	TGTGCCAGCAGCTTCGAGGGAAATCAGCCCCAGCATTTT
few	TRBV7-9	TRBJ2-2	TRBD1	CASSPGTGDTGELFF	TGTGCCAGCAGCCCCGGGACAGGGGACACCGGGGAGCTGTTTTTT
NA	TRBV18	TRBJ1-2	NA	CASSPRGPDANYGYTF	TGTGCCAGCTCACCAAGGGGTCCGGATGCTAACTATGGCTACACCTTC
NA	TRBV19	TRBJ1-2	TRBD1	CASSISGQGNYGYTF	TGTGCCAGTAGTATTTCAGGACAGGGGAACTATGGCTACACCTTC
few	TRBV5-1	TRBJ1-6	TRBD1	CASSSSGTADNSPLHF	TGCGCCAGCAGCTCGTCCGGGACAGCAGATAATTCACCCCTCCACTTT
NA	TRBV12-3/TRBV12-4	TRBJ1-2	NA	CASSLRHGYTF	TGTGCCAGCAGTTTGAGGCATGGCTACACCTTC
once	TRBV11-2	TRBJ1-3	TRBD1	CASSSTGSGNTIYF	TGTGCCAGCAGCTCGACAGGGTCTGGAAACACCATATATTTT
NA	TRBV19	TRBJ1-3	NA	CASRRTVGSGNTIYF	TGTGCCAGTAGACGGACAGTGGGCTCCGGAAACACCATATATTTT
NA	TRBV18	TRBJ1-2	NA	CASSPTDTLYGYTF	TGTGCCAGCTCACCGACGGACACTCTCTATGGCTACACCTTC
NA	TRBV7-3	TRBJ2-1	TRBD2	CASSRQRGAYNEQFF	TGTGCCAGCAGCCGGCAGCGGGGGGCCTACAATGAGCAGTTCTTC
NA	TRBV6-1	TRBJ1-2	NA	CASSDRGNYGYTF	TGTGCCAGCAGTGACAGGGGAAACTATGGCTACACCTTC
NA	TRBV2	TRBJ1-5	NA	CASRRTASNQPQHF	TGTGCCAGCAGACGGACGGCTAGCAATCAGCCCCAGCATTTT
NA	TRBV7-2	TRBJ1-6	NA	CASSLSSIGAGSPLHF	TGTGCCAGCAGCCTGTCGAGCATCGGGGCTGGGTCACCCCTCCACTTT
NA	TRBV9	TRBJ1-5	NA	CASSVDSSNQPQHF	TGTGCCAGCAGCGTAGACAGTAGCAATCAGCCCCAGCATTTT
few	TRBV19	TRBJ2-7	NA	CASSIGTGYLYEQYF	TGTGCCAGTAGTATTGGTACAGGTTATTTGTACGAGCAGTACTTC
once	TRBV11-1	TRBJ2-7	TRBD1	CASSLVMGQVYEQYF	TGTGCCAGCAGCTTAGTTATGGGACAGGTCTACGAGCAGTACTTC
NA	TRBV7-6	TRBJ2-7	TRBD2	CASSLSGGAGDEQYF	TGTGCCAGCAGCTTATCCGGGGGGGCTGGGGATGAGCAGTACTTC
NA	TRBV19	TRBJ2-7	NA	CASRGQGWEQYF	TGTGCCAGTAGGGGTCAGGGCTGGGAGCAGTACTTC
NA	TRBV2	TRBJ1-6	NA	CASSEEGQPWHSPLHF	TGTGCCAGCAGTGAAGAGGGCCAGCCATGGCATTCACCCCTCCACTTT
NA	TRBV10-3	TRBJ2-7	TRBD1	CAISEGWDRGPYEQYF	TGTGCCATCAGTGAGGGGTGGGACAGGGGTCCCTACGAGCAGTACTTC
NA	TRBV6-6	TRBJ1-2	NA	CASSSQGDLNYGYTF	TGTGCCAGCAGTAGCCAGGGAGACCTTAACTATGGCTACACCTTC
once	TRBV5-4	TRBJ2-2	NA	CASSFGGWGANTGELFF	TGTGCCAGCAGCTTTGGTGGGTGGGGGGCGAACACCGGGGAGCTGTTTTTT
NA	TRBV19	TRBJ2-1	NA	CASSGGRQFF	TGTGCCAGTAGCGGGGGTAGACAATTCTTC
NA	TRBV7-8	TRBJ1-2	NA	CASSSYRDIPANYGYTF	TGTGCCAGCAGCTCCTATAGGGACATCCCCGCTAACTATGGCTACACCTTC
NA	TRBV7-3	TRBJ1-1	NA	CASSEGPGRRNTEAFF	TGTGCCAGCAGCGAGGGCCCGGGGCGGAGGAACACTGAAGCTTTCTTT